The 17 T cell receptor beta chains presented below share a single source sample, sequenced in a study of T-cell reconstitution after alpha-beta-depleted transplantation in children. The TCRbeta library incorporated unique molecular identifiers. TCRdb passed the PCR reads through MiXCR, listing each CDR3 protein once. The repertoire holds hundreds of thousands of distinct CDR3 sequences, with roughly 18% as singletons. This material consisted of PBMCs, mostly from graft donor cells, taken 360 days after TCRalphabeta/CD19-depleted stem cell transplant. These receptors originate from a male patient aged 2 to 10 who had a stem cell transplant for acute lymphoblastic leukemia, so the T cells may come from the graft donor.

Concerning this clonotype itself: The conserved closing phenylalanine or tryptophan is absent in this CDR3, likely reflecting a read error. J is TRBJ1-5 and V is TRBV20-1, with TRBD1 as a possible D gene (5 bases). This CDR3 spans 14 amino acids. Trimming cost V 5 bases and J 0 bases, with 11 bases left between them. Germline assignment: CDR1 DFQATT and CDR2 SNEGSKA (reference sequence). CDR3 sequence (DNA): TGCAGTGCTTCGACAGAATATAGCAATCAGCCCCAGCATGTT. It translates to CSASTEYSNQPQHV.

The CDR3 bases are TGTGCCAAAGGCACTAGCGCGGGCGATGAGCAGTTCTTC. The encoded protein is CAKGTSAGDEQFF. This chain links TRBV30 with TRBJ2-1, with 7 bases matching TRBD2. Germline V lookup: CDR1 GTSNPN, CDR2 SVGIG (reference sequence). The junction had 12 bases not matched to a gene; V was cut back by 8 bases and J by 8 bases. This CDR3 has 13 residues.

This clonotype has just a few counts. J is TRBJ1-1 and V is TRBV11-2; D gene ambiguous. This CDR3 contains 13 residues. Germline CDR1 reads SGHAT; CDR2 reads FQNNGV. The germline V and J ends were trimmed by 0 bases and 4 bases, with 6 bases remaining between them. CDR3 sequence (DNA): TGTGCCAGCAGCTTAGATTCGATCACTGAAGCTTTCTTT. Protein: CASSLDSITEAFF.

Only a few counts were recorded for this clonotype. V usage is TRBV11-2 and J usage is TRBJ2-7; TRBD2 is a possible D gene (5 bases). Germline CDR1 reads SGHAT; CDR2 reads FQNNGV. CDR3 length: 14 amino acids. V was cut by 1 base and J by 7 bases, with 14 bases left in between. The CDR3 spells CASSLVGLPTEQYF. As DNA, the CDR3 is TGTGCCAGCAGCTTAGTAGGACTCCCTACAGAGCAGTACTTC.

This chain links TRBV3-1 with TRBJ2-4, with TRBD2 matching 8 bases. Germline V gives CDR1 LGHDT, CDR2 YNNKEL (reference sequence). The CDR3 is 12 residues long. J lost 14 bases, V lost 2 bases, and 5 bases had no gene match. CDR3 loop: CASSQPGLAKYF. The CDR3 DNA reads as TGTGCCAGCAGCCAACCCGGACTAGCTAAGTACTTC. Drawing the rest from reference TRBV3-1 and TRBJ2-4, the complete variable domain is DTAVSQTPKYLVTQMGNDKSIKCEQNLGHDTMYWYKQDSKKFLKIMFSYNNKELIINETVPNRFSPKSPDKAHLNLHINSLELGDSAVYFCASSQPGLAKYFGAGTRLSVL.

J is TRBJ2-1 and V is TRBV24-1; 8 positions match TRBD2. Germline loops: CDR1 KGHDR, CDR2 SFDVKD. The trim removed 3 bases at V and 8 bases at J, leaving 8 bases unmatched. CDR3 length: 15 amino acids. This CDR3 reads CATSDPETSVHEQFF. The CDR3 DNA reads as TGTGCCACCAGTGATCCCGAGACTAGCGTCCATGAGCAGTTCTTC.

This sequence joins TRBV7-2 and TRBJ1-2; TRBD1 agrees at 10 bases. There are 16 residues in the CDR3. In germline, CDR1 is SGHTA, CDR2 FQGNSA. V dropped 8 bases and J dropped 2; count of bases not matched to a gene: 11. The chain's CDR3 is CASGYRGTGVNYGYTF. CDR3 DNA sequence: TGTGCCAGCGGCTACCGCGGGACAGGGGTGAACTATGGCTACACCTTC.

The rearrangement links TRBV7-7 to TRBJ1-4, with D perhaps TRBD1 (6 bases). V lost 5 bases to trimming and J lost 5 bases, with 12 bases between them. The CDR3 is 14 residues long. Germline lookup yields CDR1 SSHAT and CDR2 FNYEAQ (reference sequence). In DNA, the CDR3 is TGTGCCAGCAGCGCCGGAACAGGGAATGAAAAACTGTTTTTT. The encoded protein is CASSAGTGNEKLFF. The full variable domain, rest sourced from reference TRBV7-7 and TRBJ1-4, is GAGVSQSPRYKVTKRGQDVTLRCDPISSHATLYWYQQALGQGPEFLTYFNYEAQPDKSGLPSDRFSAERPEGSISTLTIQRTEQRDSAMYRCASSAGTGNEKLFFGSGTQLSVL.

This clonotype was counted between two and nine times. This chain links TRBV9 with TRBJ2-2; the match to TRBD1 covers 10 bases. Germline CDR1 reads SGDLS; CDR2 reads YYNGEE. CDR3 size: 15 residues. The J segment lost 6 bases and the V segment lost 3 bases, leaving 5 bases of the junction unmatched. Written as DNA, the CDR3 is TGTGCCAGCAGCGCTGACAGGGGGCGATCCGGGGAGCTGTTTTTT. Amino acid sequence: CASSADRGRSGELFF.

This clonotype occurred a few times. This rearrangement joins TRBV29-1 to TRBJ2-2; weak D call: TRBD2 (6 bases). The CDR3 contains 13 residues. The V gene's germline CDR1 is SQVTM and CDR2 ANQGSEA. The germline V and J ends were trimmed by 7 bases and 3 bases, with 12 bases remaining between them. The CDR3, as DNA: TGCAGCGCTAAGGGACTGTACACCGGGGAGCTGTTTTTT. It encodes CSAKGLYTGELFF.

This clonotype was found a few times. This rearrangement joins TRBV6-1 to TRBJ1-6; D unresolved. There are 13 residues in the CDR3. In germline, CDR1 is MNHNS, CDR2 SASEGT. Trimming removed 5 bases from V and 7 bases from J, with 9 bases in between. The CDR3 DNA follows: TGTGCCAGCAGTCTAGAACAGAATTCACCCCTCCACTTT. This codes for CASSLEQNSPLHF.

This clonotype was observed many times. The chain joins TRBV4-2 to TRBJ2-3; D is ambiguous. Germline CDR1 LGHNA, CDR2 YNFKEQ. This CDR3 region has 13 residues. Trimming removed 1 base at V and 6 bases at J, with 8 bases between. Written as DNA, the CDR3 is TGTGCCAGCAGCCAAGTAATTTCGGATACGCAGTATTTT. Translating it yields CASSQVISDTQYF.

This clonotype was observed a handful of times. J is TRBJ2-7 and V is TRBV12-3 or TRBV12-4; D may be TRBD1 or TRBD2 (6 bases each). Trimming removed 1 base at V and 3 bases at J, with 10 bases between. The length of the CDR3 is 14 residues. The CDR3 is CASSLGGGLYEQYF. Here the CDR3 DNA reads TGTGCCAGCAGTTTAGGTGGGGGGCTCTACGAGCAGTACTTC.

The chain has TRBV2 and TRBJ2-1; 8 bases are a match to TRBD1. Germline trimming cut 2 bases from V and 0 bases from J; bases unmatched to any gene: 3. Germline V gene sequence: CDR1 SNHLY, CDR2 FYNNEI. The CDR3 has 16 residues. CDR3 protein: CASSESGQVSYNEQFF. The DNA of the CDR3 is TGTGCCAGCAGTGAATCGGGACAGGTCTCCTACAATGAGCAGTTCTTC. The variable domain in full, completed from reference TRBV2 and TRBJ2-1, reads EPEVTQTPSHQVTQMGQEVILRCVPISNHLYFYWYRQILGQKVEFLVSFYNNEISEKSEIFDDQFSVERPDGSNFTLKIRSTKLEDSAMYFCASSESGQVSYNEQFFGPGTRLTVL.

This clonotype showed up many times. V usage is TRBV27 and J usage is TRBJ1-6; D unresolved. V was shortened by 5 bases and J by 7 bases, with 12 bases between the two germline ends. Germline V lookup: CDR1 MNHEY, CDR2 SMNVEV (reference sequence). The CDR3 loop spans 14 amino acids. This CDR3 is CASSGLTPNSPLHF. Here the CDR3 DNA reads TGTGCCAGCAGTGGTCTGACACCAAATTCACCCCTCCACTTT.

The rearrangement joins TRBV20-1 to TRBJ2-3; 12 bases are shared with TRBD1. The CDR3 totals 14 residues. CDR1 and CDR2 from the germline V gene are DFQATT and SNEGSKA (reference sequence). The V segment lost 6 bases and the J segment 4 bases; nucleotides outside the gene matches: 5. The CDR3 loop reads CSAGGQGASDTQYF. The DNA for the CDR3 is TGCAGTGCCGGGGGACAGGGGGCGTCAGATACGCAGTATTTT.

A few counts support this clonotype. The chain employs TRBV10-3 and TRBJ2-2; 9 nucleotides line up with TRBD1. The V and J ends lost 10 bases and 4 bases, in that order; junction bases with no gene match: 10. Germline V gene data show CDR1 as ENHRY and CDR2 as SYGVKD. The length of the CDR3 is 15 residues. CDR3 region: CATTIRDRATGELFF. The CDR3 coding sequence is TGTGCCACAACTATCCGGGACAGGGCCACCGGGGAGCTGTTTTTT.